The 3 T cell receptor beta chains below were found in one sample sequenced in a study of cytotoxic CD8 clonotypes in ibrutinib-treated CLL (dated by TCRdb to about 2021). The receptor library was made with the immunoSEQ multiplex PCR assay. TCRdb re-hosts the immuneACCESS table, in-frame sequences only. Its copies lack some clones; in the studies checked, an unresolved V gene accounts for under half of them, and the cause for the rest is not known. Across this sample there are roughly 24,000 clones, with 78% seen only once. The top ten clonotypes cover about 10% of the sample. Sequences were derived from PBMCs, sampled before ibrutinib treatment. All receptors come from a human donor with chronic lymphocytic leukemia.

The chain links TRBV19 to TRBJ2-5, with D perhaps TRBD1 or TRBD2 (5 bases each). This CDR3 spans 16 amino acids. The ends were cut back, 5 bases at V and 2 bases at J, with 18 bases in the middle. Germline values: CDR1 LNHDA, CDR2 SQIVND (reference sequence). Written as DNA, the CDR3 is TGTGCCAGTAGTCAACTAACAGGAGGAAGGCAAGAGACCCAGTACTTC. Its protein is CASSQLTGGRQETQYF.

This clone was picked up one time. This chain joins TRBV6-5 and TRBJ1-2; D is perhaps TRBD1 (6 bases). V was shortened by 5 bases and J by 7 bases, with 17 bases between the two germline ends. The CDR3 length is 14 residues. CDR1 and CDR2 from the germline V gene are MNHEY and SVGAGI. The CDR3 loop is CASSPQGEGLGYTF. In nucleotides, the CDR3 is TGTGCCAGCAGTCCACAGGGCGAGGGGCTTGGCTACACCTTC.

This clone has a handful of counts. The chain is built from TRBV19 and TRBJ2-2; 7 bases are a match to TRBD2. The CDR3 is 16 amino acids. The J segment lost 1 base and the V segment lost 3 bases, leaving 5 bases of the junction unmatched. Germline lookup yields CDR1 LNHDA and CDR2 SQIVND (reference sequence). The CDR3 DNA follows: TGTGCCAGTAGTATTCTAAGCGGGATGAACACCGGGGAGCTGTTTTTT. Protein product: CASSILSGMNTGELFF. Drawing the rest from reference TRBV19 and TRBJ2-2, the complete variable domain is DGGITQSPKYLFRKEGQNVTLSCEQNLNHDAMYWYRQDPGQGLRLIYYSQIVNDFQKGDIAEGYSVSREKKESFPLTVTSAQKNPTAFYLCASSILSGMNTGELFFGEGSRLTVL.